This paragraph covers one TCR beta chain sequence. This record belongs to a study of control samples from healthy donors and cancer patients. Clones were read by immunoSEQ multiplex PCR, and TCRdb kept only the in-frame ones, dropping some. This sample contains roughly 190,000 clones. This CDR3 comprises 12 residues. Germline CDR1 SGHRS, CDR2 YFSETQ. With 5 bases removed from V and 12 bases from J, the gap between germline ends came to 14 bases. The rearrangement joins TRBV5-1 to TRBJ1-4; weak D call: TRBD1 (6 bases). The sequence came from a woman between 25 and 40 years old in good health. Sequencing was performed on blood. CDR3 nucleotides: TGCGCCAGCAGATCCGGGACACCGGAACTGTTTTTT. It specifies CASRSGTPELFF.